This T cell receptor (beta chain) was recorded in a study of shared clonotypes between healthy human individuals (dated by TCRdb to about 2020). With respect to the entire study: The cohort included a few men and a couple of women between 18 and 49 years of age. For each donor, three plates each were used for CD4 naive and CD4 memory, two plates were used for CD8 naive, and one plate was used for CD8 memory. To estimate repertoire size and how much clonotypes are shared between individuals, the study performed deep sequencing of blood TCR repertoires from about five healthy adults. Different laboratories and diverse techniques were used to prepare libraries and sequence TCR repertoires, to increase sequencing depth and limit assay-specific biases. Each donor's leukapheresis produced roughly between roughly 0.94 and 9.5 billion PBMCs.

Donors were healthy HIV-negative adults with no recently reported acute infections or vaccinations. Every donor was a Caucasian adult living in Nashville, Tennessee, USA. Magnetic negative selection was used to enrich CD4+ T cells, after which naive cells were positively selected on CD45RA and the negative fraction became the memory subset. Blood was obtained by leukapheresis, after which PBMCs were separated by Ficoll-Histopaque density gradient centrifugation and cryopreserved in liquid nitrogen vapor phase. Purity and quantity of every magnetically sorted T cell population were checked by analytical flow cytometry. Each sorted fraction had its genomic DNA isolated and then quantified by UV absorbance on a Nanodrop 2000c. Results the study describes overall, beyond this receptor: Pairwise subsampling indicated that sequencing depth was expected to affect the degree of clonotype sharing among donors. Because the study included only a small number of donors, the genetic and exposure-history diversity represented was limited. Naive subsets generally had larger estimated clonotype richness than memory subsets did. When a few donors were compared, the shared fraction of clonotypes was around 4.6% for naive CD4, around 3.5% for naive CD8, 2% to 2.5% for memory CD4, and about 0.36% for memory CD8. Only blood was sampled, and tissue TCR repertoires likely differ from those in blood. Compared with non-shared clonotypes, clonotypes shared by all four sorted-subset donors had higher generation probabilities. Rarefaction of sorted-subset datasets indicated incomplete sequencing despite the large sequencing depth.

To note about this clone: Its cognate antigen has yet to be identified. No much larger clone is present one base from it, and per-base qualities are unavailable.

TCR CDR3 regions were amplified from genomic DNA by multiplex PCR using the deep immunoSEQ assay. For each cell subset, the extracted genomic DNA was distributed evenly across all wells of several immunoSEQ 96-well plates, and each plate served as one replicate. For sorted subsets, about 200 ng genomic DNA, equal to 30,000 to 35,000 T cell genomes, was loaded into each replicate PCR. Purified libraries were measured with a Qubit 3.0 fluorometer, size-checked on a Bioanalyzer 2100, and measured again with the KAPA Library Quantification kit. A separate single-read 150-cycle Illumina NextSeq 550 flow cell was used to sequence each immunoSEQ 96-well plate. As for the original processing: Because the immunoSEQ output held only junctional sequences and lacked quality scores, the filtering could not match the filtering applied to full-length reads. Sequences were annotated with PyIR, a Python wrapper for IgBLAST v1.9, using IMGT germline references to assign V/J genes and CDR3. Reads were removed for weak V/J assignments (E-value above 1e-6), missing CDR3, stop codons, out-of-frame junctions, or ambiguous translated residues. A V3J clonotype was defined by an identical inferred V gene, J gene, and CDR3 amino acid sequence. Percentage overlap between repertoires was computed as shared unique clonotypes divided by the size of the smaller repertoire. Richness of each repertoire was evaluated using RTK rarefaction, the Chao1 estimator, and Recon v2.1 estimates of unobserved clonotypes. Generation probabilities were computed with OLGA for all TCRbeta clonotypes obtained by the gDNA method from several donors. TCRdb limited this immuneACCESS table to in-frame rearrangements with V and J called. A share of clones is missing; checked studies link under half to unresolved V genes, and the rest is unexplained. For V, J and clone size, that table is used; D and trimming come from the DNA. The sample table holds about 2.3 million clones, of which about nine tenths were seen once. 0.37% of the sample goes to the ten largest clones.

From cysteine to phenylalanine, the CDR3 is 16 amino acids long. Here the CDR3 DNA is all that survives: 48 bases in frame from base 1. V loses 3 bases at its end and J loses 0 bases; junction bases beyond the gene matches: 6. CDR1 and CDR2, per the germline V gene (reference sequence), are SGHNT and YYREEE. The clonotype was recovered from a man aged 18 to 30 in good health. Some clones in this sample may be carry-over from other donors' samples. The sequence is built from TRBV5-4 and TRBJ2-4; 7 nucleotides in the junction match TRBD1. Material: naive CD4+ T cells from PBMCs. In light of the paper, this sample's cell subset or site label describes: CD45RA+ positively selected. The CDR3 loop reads CASSSGTALAKNIQYF. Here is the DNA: TGTGCCAGCAGCTCCGGGACAGCTCTAGCCAAAAACATTCAGTACTTC.